Following are 5 T cell receptor beta chains from one sample sequenced in a study of OX40 agonist ivuxolimab in advanced cancers. Libraries were prepared by immunoSEQ multiplex PCR; TCRdb keeps only in-frame clonotypes and omits some of them. The table shows approximately 40,000 clones, with about 80% occurring only once. The material was CD4+ or CD8+ T cells sorted from blood, obtained in a trial of the OX40 agonist ivuxolimab. These receptors all stem from an adult with an advanced solid tumor such as melanoma, head and neck, liver or kidney cancer.

This clone was observed a handful of times. The chain couples TRBV19 to TRBJ2-1, with 9 bases fitting TRBD2. The CDR3 sequence is 16 residues long. Germline lookup yields CDR1 LNHDA and CDR2 SQIVND (reference sequence). V was pared by 5 bases and J by 3 bases, with 8 bases of the junction left unmatched. CDR3 sequence (DNA): TGTGCCAGTAGTCCGCTGACTAGCGGTTACTACAATGAGCAGTTCTTC. Translated: CASSPLTSGYYNEQFF. The entire variable domain, with the rest obtained from reference TRBV19 and TRBJ2-1, is as follows: DGGITQSPKYLFRKEGQNVTLSCEQNLNHDAMYWYRQDPGQGLRLIYYSQIVNDFQKGDIAEGYSVSREKKESFPLTVTSAQKNPTAFYLCASSPLTSGYYNEQFFGPGTRLTVL.

This chain joins TRBV14 and TRBJ2-2; possible D gene TRBD2, 6 bases. V was shortened by 4 bases and J by 6 bases, with 9 bases between the two germline ends. The V gene's germline CDR1 is SGHDN and CDR2 FVKESK. This CDR3 contains 13 residues. Here the CDR3 reads CASSRGEAGELFF. The CDR3 DNA reads TGTGCCAGCAGCCGCGGGGAGGCCGGGGAGCTGTTTTTT.

The V and J genes are TRBV7-2 and TRBJ2-5; D not certain. V shed 1 base and J shed 4 bases, with 7 bases lying between them. CDR1 SGHTA and CDR2 FQGNSA come from the germline V gene. The CDR3 extends over 13 amino acids. The CDR3 spells CASSLGVRETQYF. CDR3 nucleotide sequence: TGTGCCAGCAGCTTAGGAGTTCGAGAGACCCAGTACTTC.

The J gene is TRBJ1-5, the V gene TRBV27; TRBD1 agrees at 11 bases. From germline, CDR1 is MNHEY and CDR2 SMNVEV (reference sequence). V lost 6 bases, J lost 1 base, and 5 bases stayed unmatched. This CDR3 is 16 amino acids long. CDR3 bases: TGTGCCAGCAGAGGGACAGGGGGAAGCAGCAATCAGCCCCAGCATTTT. Translating it yields CASRGTGGSSNQPQHF.

Only a few counts were recorded for this clone. The rearrangement uses TRBV6-5 and TRBJ1-2; 7 nucleotides match TRBD1. J lost 8 bases, V lost 6 bases, and 9 bases had no gene match. Germline CDR1 MNHEY, CDR2 SVGAGI. This CDR3 comprises 13 residues. The CDR3 nucleotides read TGTGCCAGCAGGGACCCGGGACAGAAAGGCTACACCTTC. Protein sequence: CASRDPGQKGYTF.